The 29 T cell receptor beta chains in this list originate from one sample, sequenced in a study of blood T cell repertoires in COVID-19. TCRdb's table, derived via immunoSEQ multiplex PCR, lists solely in-frame clones and lacks some. The table includes about 100,000 clones, 85% detected once. The specimen was peripheral blood. Receptor source: a woman between 65 and 79 years old with active or convalescent COVID-19.

This chain uses TRBV5-4 with TRBJ2-1; 7 positions agree with TRBD1. After removal of 2 bases from V and 2 bases from J, the junction contained 4 bases not matched to a gene. Germline-derived CDR1 and CDR2 are SGHNT and YYREEE (reference sequence). CDR3 length: 15 amino acids. CDR3 nucleotide sequence: TGTGCCAGCAGCTTTACGACAGGGACCTACAATGAGCAGTTCTTC. It yields the protein CASSFTTGTYNEQFF.

The chain links TRBV7-6 to TRBJ2-7; TRBD1 agrees at 8 bases. Losses at the gene ends were 1 base for V and 0 bases for J; bases not matched to a gene: 2. Per germline, CDR1 SGHVS and CDR2 FNYEAQ. This CDR3 is built from 15 residues. CDR3 residues: CASSLGQGTSYEQYF. CDR3 coding DNA: TGTGCCAGCAGCTTAGGACAGGGGACCTCCTACGAGCAGTACTTC.

This chain uses TRBV10-3 with TRBJ1-2, with unresolved D. CDR3 length equals 12 residues. Germline V gene data show CDR1 as ENHRY and CDR2 as SYGVKD. Trimming took 9 bases from V and 1 from J, leaving 9 bases between them. DNA of the CDR3: TGTGCCATAAAAGGGAGTAACTATGGCTACACCTTC. As protein: CAIKGSNYGYTF.

This chain links TRBV6-6 with TRBJ2-1; 10 bases are a match to TRBD2. V lost 5 bases to trimming and J lost 10 bases; unmatched junction nucleotides: 2. This CDR3 has 12 amino acids. Germline CDR1 MNHNY, CDR2 SVGAGI (reference sequence). The DNA of the CDR3 is TGTGCCAGCAGTACTAGCGGGGAGGAGCAGTTCTTC. As protein: CASSTSGEEQFF.

The chain has TRBV19 and TRBJ1-2; TRBD1 matches at 8 bases. Per germline, CDR1 LNHDA and CDR2 SQIVND (reference sequence). This CDR3 has 13 amino acids. With 7 bases clipped from V and 8 bases from J, the junction kept 9 bases outside the gene matches. The CDR3 here is CASKRGQVGGYTF. Written as DNA, the CDR3 is TGTGCCAGTAAGCGGGGACAGGTCGGGGGCTACACCTTC.

The chain links TRBV4-3 to TRBJ1-6; D remains ambiguous. CDR3 length: 12 residues. Germline-derived CDR1 and CDR2 are LGHNA and YSLEER. The V and J ends lost 3 bases and 7 bases respectively, with 4 bases between them. DNA for the CDR3: TGCGCCAGCAGCCACCTGAATTCACCCCTCCACTTT. Translation gives CASSHLNSPLHF.

The rearrangement uses TRBV3-1 (or the pseudogene TRBV3-2) and TRBJ2-7; possible D gene TRBD2, 5 bases. Looked up from germline, CDR1 is LGHDT and CDR2 is YNNKEL (reference sequence). V was clipped by 0 bases and J by 9 bases, with 15 bases between them. The CDR3 consists of 14 residues. The DNA of the CDR3 is TGTGCCAGCAGCCAAGATGGTGGGAGAGTTGTGCAGTACTTC. Encoded protein: CASSQDGGRVVQYF.

As to this clone: The junction and the germline gene differ at one end; a read error may be behind it. The rearrangement uses TRBV4-3 and TRBJ1-2; 8 bases line up with TRBD1. Germline V gene lookup returns CDR1 LGHNA and CDR2 YSLEER. The CDR3 loop spans 14 amino acids. The DNA for the CDR3 is TGCGCCAGCAGCGAAGACAGGGGTGACTATGGCTACACCTTC. This translates into CASSEDRGDYGYTF.

This clone was found once. V usage is TRBV19 and J usage is TRBJ1-6, with a weak D call TRBD1 (6 bases). Germline V gene sequence: CDR1 LNHDA, CDR2 SQIVND (reference sequence). This CDR3 contains 19 residues. V was clipped by 0 bases and J by 0 bases, with 15 bases between them. CDR3 DNA: TGTGCCAGTAGTATAGATCTCGGACAGTCGAGCTCCTATAATTCACCCCTCCACTTT. As protein: CASSIDLGQSSSYNSPLHF. The variable domain in full, completed from reference TRBV19 and TRBJ1-6, reads DGGITQSPKYLFRKEGQNVTLSCEQNLNHDAMYWYRQDPGQGLRLIYYSQIVNDFQKGDIAEGYSVSREKKESFPLTVTSAQKNPTAFYLCASSIDLGQSSSYNSPLHFGNGTRLTVT.

V usage is TRBV2 and J usage is TRBJ1-4; 8 bases map to TRBD1. From germline, CDR1 is SNHLY and CDR2 FYNNEI. The CDR3 contains 13 residues. Trimming cost V 6 bases and J 8 bases; bases outside gene matches: 5. Here the CDR3 reads CASRTQGVEKLFF. The DNA for the CDR3 is TGTGCCAGCAGGACACAGGGGGTCGAAAAACTGTTTTTT.

The chain is built from TRBV5-1 and TRBJ2-5; 9 bases align to TRBD2. Germline CDR1 and CDR2: SGHRS and YFSETQ. The CDR3 sequence is 16 residues long. The V gene end was trimmed by 1 base and the J gene end by 4 bases; junction bases not matched to a gene: 8. The CDR3 region is CASSLLSSGLAETQYF. The CDR3 nucleotides are TGCGCCAGCAGCTTGTTAAGCTCGGGACTAGCAGAGACCCAGTACTTC.

V is TRBV5-4 and J is TRBJ1-3; D not certain. Germline V gene lookup returns CDR1 SGHNT and CDR2 YYREEE (reference sequence). The CDR3 has 14 amino acids. V dropped 4 bases and J dropped 1 base, with 9 bases sitting between them. The CDR3 coding sequence is TGTGCCAGCAGCCCGGTTCCTTCTGGAAACACCATATATTTT. Amino acid sequence: CASSPVPSGNTIYF. The full variable domain, with the rest looked up from reference TRBV5-4 and TRBJ1-3, is ETGVTQSPTHLIKTRGQQVTLRCSSQSGHNTVSWYQQALGQGPQFIFQYYREEENGRGNFPPRFSGLQFPNYSSELNVNALELDDSALYLCASSPVPSGNTIYFGEGSWLTVV.

This chain uses TRBV19 with TRBJ2-3; no clear D gene. CDR1 LNHDA and CDR2 SQIVND come from the germline V gene (reference sequence). The ends were cut back, 7 bases at V and 1 base at J, with 12 bases in the middle. CDR3 length equals 14 residues. The chain's CDR3 is CASTPRLGTDTQYF. DNA for the CDR3: TGTGCCAGTACCCCCAGGTTGGGCACAGATACGCAGTATTTT. The full variable domain, its missing parts supplied by reference TRBV19 and TRBJ2-3, is DGGITQSPKYLFRKEGQNVTLSCEQNLNHDAMYWYRQDPGQGLRLIYYSQIVNDFQKGDIAEGYSVSREKKESFPLTVTSAQKNPTAFYLCASTPRLGTDTQYFGPGTRLTVL.

This rearrangement joins TRBV27 to TRBJ2-7, with D tentatively TRBD1 (5 bases). CDR3 length: 14 amino acids. V lost 3 bases and J lost 3, with 12 bases in between. Germline CDR1 MNHEY, CDR2 SMNVEV (reference sequence). The CDR3 nucleotides are TGTGCCAGCAGTTTTTCCTGGGGCGGCTACGAGCAGTACTTC. Translated, it gives CASSFSWGGYEQYF.

J is TRBJ2-1 and V is TRBV19; weak D call: TRBD1 (5 bases). Trimming stripped 6 bases from V and 6 bases from J, with 12 bases between. In germline, CDR1 is LNHDA, CDR2 SQIVND (reference sequence). This CDR3 region has 13 residues. The CDR3 DNA reads TGTGCCAGTAGGGGGCTCATCGGCAATGAGCAGTTCTTC. It codes for CASRGLIGNEQFF. Filled out from reference TRBV19 and TRBJ2-1, the complete variable domain reads DGGITQSPKYLFRKEGQNVTLSCEQNLNHDAMYWYRQDPGQGLRLIYYSQIVNDFQKGDIAEGYSVSREKKESFPLTVTSAQKNPTAFYLCASRGLIGNEQFFGPGTRLTVL.

CDR3 sequence reads: CASSSPTVPGEQYF. In nucleotides, the CDR3 is TGTGCCAGCAGTTCACCGACAGTGCCCGGCGAGCAGTACTTC. The chain employs TRBV28 and TRBJ2-7, with D possibly matching TRBD1 (5 bases). The germline gives CDR1 MDHEN, CDR2 SYDVKM. The CDR3 length is 14 residues. Trimming stripped 4 bases from V and 6 bases from J, with 16 bases between.

The chain has TRBV19 and TRBJ1-2; D gene unclear. Germline V gene data show CDR1 as LNHDA and CDR2 as SQIVND (reference sequence). V lost 9 bases to trimming and J lost 2 bases, with 16 bases between them. This CDR3 spans 14 amino acids. CDR3 sequence (DNA): TGTGCCAGCCTGGGGAGACAAGCGAACTATGGCTACACCTTC. Amino acids: CASLGRQANYGYTF.

V gene TRBV7-9 combines with J gene TRBJ1-3; possibly TRBD1 for D (6 bases). Trimming shortened V by 5 bases and J by 4 bases, and 12 bases separated the two germline ends. The CDR3 totals 14 residues. Looked up from germline, CDR1 is SEHNR and CDR2 is FQNEAQ (reference sequence). The CDR3 reads CASSHRELGNTIYF. For the CDR3, the DNA is TGTGCCAGCAGCCACAGGGAGTTGGGAAACACCATATATTTT. Full variable domain (outside the CDR3, taken from reference TRBV7-9 and TRBJ1-3): DTGVSQNPRHKITKRGQNVTFRCDPISEHNRLYWYRQTLGQGPEFLTYFQNEAQLEKSRLLSDRFSAERPKGSFSTLEIQRTEQGDSAMYLCASSHRELGNTIYFGEGSWLTVV.

This chain joins TRBV27 and TRBJ1-3; 8 bases agree with TRBD1. The CDR3 contains 14 residues. Losses at the gene ends were 5 bases for V and 5 bases for J; bases not matched to a gene: 5. CDR1 and CDR2 (germline): MNHEY, SMNVEV (reference sequence). CDR3: CASSQDRARNTIYF. The CDR3 DNA sequence: TGTGCCAGCAGTCAGGACAGGGCGAGAAACACCATATATTTT.

The V gene is TRBV13, the J gene TRBJ2-1; a possible D gene is TRBD2 (5 bases). Germline V gives CDR1 PRHDT, CDR2 FYEKMQ (reference sequence). The germline V and J ends were trimmed by 2 bases and 6 bases, with 20 bases remaining between them. The CDR3 loop spans 17 amino acids. The CDR3 here is CASSLRSRVDAGNEQFF. The CDR3 DNA reads TGTGCCAGCAGCTTAAGATCCCGGGTCGACGCGGGCAATGAGCAGTTCTTC.

The chain has TRBV20-1 and TRBJ2-7, with 11 bases that match TRBD2. With V trimmed by 3 bases and J by 5 bases, 9 bases remained unmatched. The CDR3 spans 15 residues. The germline V gene encodes CDR1 DFQATT and CDR2 SNEGSKA (reference sequence). The CDR3 reads CSASDSGRAPDEQYF. The DNA for the CDR3 is TGCAGTGCTAGTGATAGCGGGAGGGCTCCTGACGAGCAGTACTTC.

The chain couples TRBV7-9 to TRBJ1-6; no definite D call. This CDR3 is 13 amino acids long. V gave up 5 bases and J gave up 7 bases, with 9 bases separating them. Germline V gene data show CDR1 as SEHNR and CDR2 as FQNEAQ (reference sequence). The CDR3 region has the DNA TGTGCCAGCAGCGGAACTAGCAATTCACCCCTCCACTTT. Amino acids: CASSGTSNSPLHF.

The V call is TRBV5-5, the J call TRBJ2-7; no definite D call. Trimming cost V 0 bases and J 2 bases, with 6 bases left between them. Per the germline V gene, CDR1 is SGHKS and CDR2 is YYEKEE (reference sequence). CDR3 length: 13 residues. CDR3 amino acids: CASSLVGTYEQYF. Written as DNA, the CDR3 is TGTGCCAGCAGCTTGGTCGGTACCTACGAGCAGTACTTC.

The chain carries TRBV7-3 and TRBJ2-3; D gene unclear. CDR3 length: 14 amino acids. V lost 2 bases to trimming and J lost 2 bases, with 8 bases between them. Per the germline V gene, CDR1 is SGHTA and CDR2 is FQGTGA. CDR3 residues: CASSLAGYTDTQYF. CDR3 sequence (DNA): TGTGCCAGCAGCTTAGCCGGGTACACAGATACGCAGTATTTT.

The rearrangement uses TRBV7-2 and TRBJ1-3, with TRBD1 matching 10 bases. Trimming removed 5 bases from V and 3 bases from J; junction bases left unmatched: 13. Germline assignment: CDR1 SGHTA and CDR2 FQGNSA. The CDR3 extends over 18 amino acids. The chain's CDR3 is CASSRMEFGQGGGNTIYF. CDR3 sequence (DNA): TGTGCCAGCAGCCGGATGGAATTTGGACAGGGGGGTGGAAACACCATATATTTT.

The V gene is TRBV9, the J gene TRBJ2-2; 8 bases fit TRBD1. This CDR3 has 15 amino acids. CDR1 and CDR2 (germline): SGDLS, YYNGEE. After removal of 4 bases from V and 5 bases from J, the junction contained 7 bases not matched to a gene. The CDR3 reads CASSLDRGGTGELFF. The CDR3 DNA reads as TGTGCCAGCAGCCTAGACAGGGGTGGGACCGGGGAGCTGTTTTTT.

The chain is built from TRBV7-2 and TRBJ2-7; D is unresolved. Germline CDR1 reads SGHTA; CDR2 reads FQGNSA. CDR3 length: 11 amino acids. V lost 5 bases and J lost 1, with 3 bases in between. CDR3 sequence reads: CASSTSYEQYF. The CDR3 DNA follows: TGTGCCAGCAGCACATCCTACGAGCAGTACTTC.

This clone turned up a few times. The genes are TRBV28 and TRBJ1-2; 8 bases match TRBD1. The length of the CDR3 is 15 residues. CDR1 is MDHEN, CDR2 SYDVKM, per germline. The V gene end was trimmed by 4 bases and the J gene end by 4 bases; junction bases not matched to a gene: 8. The CDR3 DNA sequence: TGTGCCAGCAGTTCCCCGGACAGGGCTACCTATGGCTACACCTTC. Translation gives CASSSPDRATYGYTF.

J is TRBJ2-5 and V is TRBV7-8; TRBD2 is a possible D gene (7 bases). The CDR3 is 14 amino acids. Germline V gene data show CDR1 as SGHVS and CDR2 as FQNEAQ. The ends were cut back, 2 bases at V and 3 bases at J, with 10 bases in the middle. The CDR3 region has the DNA TGTGCCAGCAGCTTAAGGGGGGGGGAAGAGACCCAGTACTTC. Translation: CASSLRGGEETQYF.